This is a list of T cell receptor beta chains from one sample in a study of blood T cell repertoires in COVID-19. The protocol was immunoSEQ multiplex PCR, while the TCRdb copy is restricted to in-frame clones and leaves out a portion. The sample yields about 190,000 clones, about 85% seen once. The sample taken for sequencing was peripheral blood. The receptor source for this set is an elderly woman with acute or convalescent COVID-19. Both conserved end residues are part of each CDR3. D genes are given only for firm matches. Size is omitted from some rows. Given values are once, few, many or a class for expanded clones.

d_gene	abundance	v_gene	j_gene	CDR3nt	CDR3aa
-	-	TRBV14	TRBJ1-1	TGTGCCAGCAGTCCGTCACGTGTGGGGGCAGGGGCGAACCGGAACACTGAAGCTTTCTTT	CASSPSRVGAGANRNTEAFF
TRBD1	-	TRBV7-2	TRBJ1-5	TGTGCCAGCAGCTTAGTTGCGGGACAGGGGGCGATTCAGCCCCAGCATTTT	CASSLVAGQGAIQPQHF
-	few	TRBV6-2/TRBV6-3	TRBJ1-2	TGTGCCAGCAGTTCAGACAGATACGATGGCTACACCTTC	CASSSDRYDGYTF
TRBD1	-	TRBV7-2	TRBJ1-5	TGTGCCAGCAGCTCGACCCTTCAGGGGGCAGGACAGCCCCAGCATTTT	CASSSTLQGAGQPQHF
-	-	TRBV7-2	TRBJ2-7	TGTGCCAGCAGCCCCCCTAGCGTTACCTACGAGCAGTACTTC	CASSPPSVTYEQYF
-	-	TRBV5-1	TRBJ2-1	TGCGCCAGCAGCTTGGGTAGCGAAGCCAATGAGCAGTTCTTC	CASSLGSEANEQFF
TRBD1	-	TRBV7-2	TRBJ1-2	TGTGCCAGCAGCAAGAGGCGGGACAGCAACTATGGCTACACCTTC	CASSKRRDSNYGYTF
TRBD1	-	TRBV7-2	TRBJ1-1	TGTGCCAGCAGCGCCCCGGGACAGGGTTATGGAGCTTTCTTT	CASSAPGQGYGAFF
TRBD1	-	TRBV7-2	TRBJ2-1	TGTGCCAGCAGCTCCGGGACAGGCTCACCAGGGGAGCAGTTCTTC	CASSSGTGSPGEQFF
TRBD1	-	TRBV5-1	TRBJ1-1	TGCGCCAGCAGCGAGTCGGGACAGTTGAACACTGAAGCTTTCTTT	CASSESGQLNTEAFF
-	-	TRBV21-1	TRBJ1-5	TGTGCCAGCAGCAAAGAAGGACACTACAATCAGCCCCAGCATTTT	CASSKEGHYNQPQHF
TRBD1	-	TRBV18	TRBJ1-2	TGTGCCAGCTCACCGGCCCGGGACAGGGTTGGATATGGCTACACCTTC	CASSPARDRVGYGYTF